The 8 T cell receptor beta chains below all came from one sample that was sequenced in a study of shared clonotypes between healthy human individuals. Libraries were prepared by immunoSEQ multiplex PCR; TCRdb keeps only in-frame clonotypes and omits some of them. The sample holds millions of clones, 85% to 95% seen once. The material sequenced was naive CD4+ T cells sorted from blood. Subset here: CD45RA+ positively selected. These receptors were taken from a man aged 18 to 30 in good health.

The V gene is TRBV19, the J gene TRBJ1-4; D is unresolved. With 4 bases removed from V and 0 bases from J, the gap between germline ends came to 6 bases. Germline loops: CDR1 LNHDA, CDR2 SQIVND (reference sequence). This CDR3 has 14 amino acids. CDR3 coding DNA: TGTGCCAGTAGTAACGGTGCAACTAATGAAAAACTGTTTTTT. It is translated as CASSNGATNEKLFF.

The CDR3 DNA follows: TGTGCCGGGGAGGGGCAATTTAATTCACCCCTCCACTTT. This encodes CAGEGQFNSPLHF. The chain links TRBV30 to TRBJ1-6; the D gene is possibly TRBD1 (5 bases). The CDR3 runs to 13 residues. Germline V gene lookup returns CDR1 GTSNPN and CDR2 SVGIG (reference sequence). With 8 bases removed from V and 6 bases from J, the gap between germline ends came to 14 bases.

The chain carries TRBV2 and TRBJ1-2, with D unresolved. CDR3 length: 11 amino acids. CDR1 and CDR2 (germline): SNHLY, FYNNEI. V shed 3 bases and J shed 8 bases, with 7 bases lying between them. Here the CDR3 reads CASSEQVGYTF. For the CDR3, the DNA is TGTGCCAGCAGTGAGCAGGTCGGCTACACCTTC.

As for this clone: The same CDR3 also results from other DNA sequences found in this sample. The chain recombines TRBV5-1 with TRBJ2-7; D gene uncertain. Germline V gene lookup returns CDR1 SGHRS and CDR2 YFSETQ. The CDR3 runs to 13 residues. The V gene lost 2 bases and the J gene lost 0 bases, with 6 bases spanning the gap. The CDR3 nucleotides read TGCGCCAGCAGCTTTTTGAGCTCCTACGAGCAGTACTTC. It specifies CASSFLSSYEQYF.

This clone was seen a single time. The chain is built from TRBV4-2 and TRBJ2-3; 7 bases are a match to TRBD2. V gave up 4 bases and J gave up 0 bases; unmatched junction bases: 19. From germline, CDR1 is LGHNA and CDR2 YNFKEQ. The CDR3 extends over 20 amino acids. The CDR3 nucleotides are TGTGCCAGCAGCCGAACGGAGGGCCTAGCGGTCTCAACTAGCACAGATACGCAGTATTTT. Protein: CASSRTEGLAVSTSTDTQYF.

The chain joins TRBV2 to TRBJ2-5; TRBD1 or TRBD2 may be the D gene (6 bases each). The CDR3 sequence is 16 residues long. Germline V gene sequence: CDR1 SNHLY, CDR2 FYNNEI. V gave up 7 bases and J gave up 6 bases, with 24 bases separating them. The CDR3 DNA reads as TGTGCCAGCATTTTAACAAGGGGGTTAGCGGTAAAGACCCAGTACTTC. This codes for CASILTRGLAVKTQYF.

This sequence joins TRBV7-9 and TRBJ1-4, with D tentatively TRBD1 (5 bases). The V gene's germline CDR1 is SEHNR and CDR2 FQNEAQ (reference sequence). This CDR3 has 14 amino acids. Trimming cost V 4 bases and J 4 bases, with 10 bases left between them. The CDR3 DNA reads TGTGCCAGCAGCTCGGACACTTTTAATGAAAAACTGTTTTTT. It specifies CASSSDTFNEKLFF. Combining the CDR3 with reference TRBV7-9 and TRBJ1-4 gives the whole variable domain DTGVSQNPRHKITKRGQNVTFRCDPISEHNRLYWYRQTLGQGPEFLTYFQNEAQLEKSRLLSDRFSAERPKGSFSTLEIQRTEQGDSAMYLCASSSDTFNEKLFFGSGTQLSVL.

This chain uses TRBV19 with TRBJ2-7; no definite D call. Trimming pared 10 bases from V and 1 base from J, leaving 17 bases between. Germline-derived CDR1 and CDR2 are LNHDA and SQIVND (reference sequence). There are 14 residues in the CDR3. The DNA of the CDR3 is TGTGCCACCAGCCAGCCGGGCAGTTCCTACGAGCAGTACTTC. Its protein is CATSQPGSSYEQYF.